The 6 T cell receptor beta chains reported below all come from one sample, sequenced in a study of cytomegalovirus exposure and HLA in healthy donors. PCR involved 60 Vbeta and 13 Jbeta primers. Produced via immunoSEQ multiplex PCR; TCRdb's table is partial and in-frame only. The sample consists of approximately 150,000 clones, 70% to 80% of them appearing once. Sequencing used PBMCs. All receptors come from a woman aged 40 to 49 in good health and CMV-seronegative.

The gene calls are TRBV11-3 and TRBJ2-7; D call uncertain. The length of the CDR3 is 15 residues. Germline V gene sequence: CDR1 SGHNT, CDR2 YENEEA. The V end was cut by 4 bases, the J end by 3 bases, with 16 bases between. CDR3 nucleotides: TGTGCCAGCAGCTCCTTGCTCGGCGGTTACTACGAGCAGTACTTC. The encoded protein is CASSSLLGGYYEQYF.

V gene TRBV5-1 combines with J gene TRBJ2-2, with 8 bases fitting TRBD1. CDR3 length: 16 amino acids. V gave up 4 bases and J gave up 3 bases; unmatched junction bases: 8. Per germline, CDR1 SGHRS and CDR2 YFSETQ. This chain's CDR3 is CASSLRTGPDTGELFF. The DNA of the CDR3 is TGCGCCAGCAGCCTCCGGACAGGGCCCGACACCGGGGAGCTGTTTTTT.

The CDR3 DNA is TGCGCCAGCAGCGTTAGCGGGAGGGCGGGGTTGGAGACCCAGTACTTC. This codes for CASSVSGRAGLETQYF. The gene calls are TRBV5-1 and TRBJ2-5, with 11 bases lining up with TRBD2. Germline trimming cut 4 bases from V and 5 bases from J; bases unmatched to any gene: 10. Germline V lookup: CDR1 SGHRS, CDR2 YFSETQ. The length of the CDR3 is 16 residues.

This clone was seen repeatedly, ten times or more. The chain links TRBV29-1 to TRBJ2-6; the D is unclear. CDR1 is SQVTM, CDR2 ANQGSEA, per germline. V was trimmed by 3 bases and J by 0 bases, leaving 3 bases between them. This CDR3 is 13 amino acids long. The CDR3 region has the DNA TGCAGCGTTGACCTCTCTGGGGCCAACGTCCTGACTTTC. Its protein is CSVDLSGANVLTF.

The rearrangement uses TRBV2 and TRBJ1-4; tentatively, D is TRBD1 (6 bases). CDR1 is SNHLY and CDR2 is FYNNEI in the germline V gene. Trimming cost V 4 bases and J 4 bases, with 13 bases left between them. The CDR3 totals 15 residues. CDR3 in amino acids: CASSVVIGGNEKLFF. CDR3 coding DNA: TGTGCCAGCAGTGTAGTCATAGGGGGTAATGAAAAACTGTTTTTT.

The chain carries TRBV30 and TRBJ2-7, with 10 positions matching TRBD2. The CDR3 contains 14 residues. J lost 4 bases, V lost 5 bases, and 8 bases had no gene match. Germline assignment: CDR1 GTSNPN and CDR2 SVGIG (reference sequence). The CDR3 spells CAWAPGTSVYEQYF. In nucleotides, the CDR3 is TGTGCCTGGGCCCCCGGGACTAGCGTGTACGAGCAGTACTTC.